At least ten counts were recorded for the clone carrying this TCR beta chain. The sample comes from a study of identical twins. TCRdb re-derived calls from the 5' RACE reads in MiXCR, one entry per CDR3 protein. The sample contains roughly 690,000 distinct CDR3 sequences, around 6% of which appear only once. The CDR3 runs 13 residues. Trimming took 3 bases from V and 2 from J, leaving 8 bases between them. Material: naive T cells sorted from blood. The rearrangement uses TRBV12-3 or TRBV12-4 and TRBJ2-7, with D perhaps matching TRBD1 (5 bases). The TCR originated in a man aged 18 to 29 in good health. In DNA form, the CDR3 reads TGTGCCAGCAGTTTTGCCAGGGCCTACGAGCAGTACTTC. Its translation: CASSFARAYEQYF.